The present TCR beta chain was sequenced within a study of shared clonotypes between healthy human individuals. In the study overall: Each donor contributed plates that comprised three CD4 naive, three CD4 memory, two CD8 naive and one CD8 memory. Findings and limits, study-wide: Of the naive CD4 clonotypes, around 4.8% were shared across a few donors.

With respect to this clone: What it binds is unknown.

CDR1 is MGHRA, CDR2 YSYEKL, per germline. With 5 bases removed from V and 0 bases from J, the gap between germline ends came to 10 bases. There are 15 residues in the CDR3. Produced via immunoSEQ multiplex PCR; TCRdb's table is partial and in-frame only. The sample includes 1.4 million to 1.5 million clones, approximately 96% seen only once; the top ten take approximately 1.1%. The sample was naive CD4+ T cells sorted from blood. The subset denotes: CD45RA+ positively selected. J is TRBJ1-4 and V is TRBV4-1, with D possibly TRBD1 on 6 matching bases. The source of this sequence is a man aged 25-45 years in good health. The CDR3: CASSKPGATNEKLFF. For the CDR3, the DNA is TGCGCCAGCAGCAAACCAGGGGCAACTAATGAAAAACTGTTTTTT.